This is a list of T cell receptor beta chains from one sample in a study of cytomegalovirus exposure and HLA in healthy donors. The method was immunoSEQ multiplex PCR; TCRdb's version includes in-frame clones alone and lacks a portion of them. The sample lists around 99,000 clones, around 73% occurring once. Sequenced input: PBMCs. All receptors come from a man aged 35 to 55 in good health and CMV-seronegative. CDR3s include the opening cysteine and the closing phenylalanine or tryptophan. The D gene is left open where the match is weak. Clone size is stated in some rows and not others, as once, few, many or a class when expanded.

clone_size: .; v_call: TRBV4-2; d_call: .; j_call: TRBJ2-7; cdr3_aa: CASSPRADYEQYF; cdr3_nt: TGTGCCAGCAGCCCCAGGGCCGACTACGAGCAGTACTTC
clone_size: many; v_call: TRBV11-2; d_call: TRBD2; j_call: TRBJ2-3; cdr3_aa: CASSTGLAGPTDTQYF; cdr3_nt: TGTGCCAGCAGCACCGGACTAGCGGGACCCACAGATACGCAGTATTTT
clone_size: .; v_call: TRBV5-1; d_call: TRBD1; j_call: TRBJ2-7; cdr3_aa: CASSSGTDSSYEQYF; cdr3_nt: TGCGCCAGCAGCTCCGGGACAGATAGCTCCTACGAGCAGTACTTC
clone_size: few; v_call: TRBV11-2; d_call: TRBD1; j_call: TRBJ2-7; cdr3_aa: CASSLVPGQGTYF; cdr3_nt: TGTGCCAGCAGCTTAGTGCCGGGACAGGGTACGTACTTC
clone_size: few; v_call: TRBV13; d_call: TRBD2; j_call: TRBJ2-2; cdr3_aa: CASSFQASGSRAGELFF; cdr3_nt: TGTGCCAGCAGCTTTCAGGCTAGCGGGTCCCGCGCCGGGGAGCTGTTTTTT
clone_size: .; v_call: TRBV5-6; d_call: .; j_call: TRBJ2-7; cdr3_aa: CASSWRGLASYEQYF; cdr3_nt: TGTGCCAGCAGCTGGCGGGGCCTCGCCTCCTACGAGCAGTACTTC
clone_size: .; v_call: TRBV5-4; d_call: TRBD2; j_call: TRBJ2-2; cdr3_aa: CASSRAGLAGNTGELFF; cdr3_nt: TGTGCCAGCAGCCGAGCAGGACTAGCGGGGAACACCGGGGAGCTGTTTTTT
clone_size: .; v_call: TRBV2; d_call: TRBD1; j_call: TRBJ1-2; cdr3_aa: CASRKGEGGGGYTF; cdr3_nt: TGTGCCAGCAGGAAGGGAGAAGGGGGCGGAGGCTACACCTTC
clone_size: .; v_call: TRBV6-1; d_call: TRBD2; j_call: TRBJ2-3; cdr3_aa: CASSARLAGGSGTQYF; cdr3_nt: TGTGCCAGCAGTGCGAGACTAGCGGGAGGGTCAGGTACGCAGTATTTT
clone_size: .; v_call: TRBV7-9; d_call: TRBD1; j_call: TRBJ1-1; cdr3_aa: CASSGRPGQGASNTEAFF; cdr3_nt: TGTGCCAGCAGCGGACGACCGGGACAGGGGGCCTCGAACACTGAAGCTTTCTTT
clone_size: .; v_call: TRBV5-4; d_call: .; j_call: TRBJ2-7; cdr3_aa: CASSLETGPYEQYF; cdr3_nt: TGTGCCAGCAGCTTGGAAACAGGACCATACGAGCAGTACTTC
clone_size: .; v_call: TRBV5-1; d_call: TRBD1; j_call: TRBJ2-7; cdr3_aa: CASSFGQGAGEQYF; cdr3_nt: TGCGCCAGCAGCTTTGGACAGGGGGCCGGAGAGCAGTACTTC
clone_size: .; v_call: TRBV13; d_call: TRBD1; j_call: TRBJ1-6; cdr3_aa: CASSHDRVAPLHF; cdr3_nt: TGTGCCAGCAGCCATGACAGGGTTGCACCCCTCCACTTT
clone_size: .; v_call: TRBV10-3; d_call: TRBD2; j_call: TRBJ2-7; cdr3_aa: CAIAERDEEQYF; cdr3_nt: TGTGCCATCGCGGAGCGGGATGAGGAGCAGTACTTC
clone_size: .; v_call: TRBV18; d_call: TRBD2; j_call: TRBJ2-1; cdr3_aa: CASSPWLAGSNHEQFF; cdr3_nt: TGTGCCAGCTCACCATGGCTAGCGGGAAGCAACCATGAGCAGTTCTTC
clone_size: .; v_call: TRBV28; d_call: .; j_call: TRBJ1-4; cdr3_aa: CASSHLVAGGEKLFF; cdr3_nt: TGTGCCAGCAGCCACCTCGTCGCCGGCGGTGAAAAACTGTTTTTT
clone_size: .; v_call: TRBV15; d_call: TRBD2; j_call: TRBJ2-1; cdr3_aa: CATSRAGSGRVNEQFF; cdr3_nt: TGTGCCACCAGCAGAGCGGGTAGCGGGAGGGTCAATGAGCAGTTCTTC
clone_size: .; v_call: TRBV10-1; d_call: .; j_call: TRBJ2-7; cdr3_aa: CASSPGPYEQYF; cdr3_nt: TGCGCCAGCAGCCCTGGGCCGTACGAGCAGTACTTC
clone_size: .; v_call: TRBV9; d_call: .; j_call: TRBJ2-3; cdr3_aa: CASSVLGSGSDTQYF; cdr3_nt: TGTGCCAGCAGCGTACTCGGGAGCGGATCAGATACGCAGTATTTT
clone_size: .; v_call: TRBV7-9; d_call: .; j_call: TRBJ1-4; cdr3_aa: CASSLGRAGEKLFF; cdr3_nt: TGTGCCAGCAGCCTGGGCCGGGCAGGGGAAAAACTGTTTTTT
clone_size: .; v_call: TRBV6-6; d_call: TRBD2; j_call: TRBJ2-7; cdr3_aa: CASSSGTSGSAYEQYF; cdr3_nt: TGTGCCAGCAGTTCAGGGACTAGCGGGAGTGCCTACGAGCAGTACTTC
clone_size: .; v_call: TRBV7-2; d_call: TRBD2; j_call: TRBJ2-1; cdr3_aa: CASSPWSTSGNEQFF; cdr3_nt: TGTGCCAGCAGCCCATGGTCTACTAGCGGCAATGAGCAGTTCTTC
clone_size: once; v_call: TRBV19; d_call: .; j_call: TRBJ1-1; cdr3_aa: CASSKGLNTEAFF; cdr3_nt: TGTGCCAGTAGTAAGGGGCTAAACACTGAAGCTTTCTTT
clone_size: .; v_call: TRBV4-1; d_call: TRBD1; j_call: TRBJ2-5; cdr3_aa: CASSQDSDRGRETQYF; cdr3_nt: TGCGCCAGCAGCCAAGATTCCGACAGGGGGCGGGAGACCCAGTACTTC
clone_size: .; v_call: TRBV5-1; d_call: .; j_call: TRBJ1-6; cdr3_aa: CASSLVGPENSPLHF; cdr3_nt: TGCGCCAGCAGCTTGGTGGGGCCAGAGAATTCACCCCTCCACTTT
clone_size: .; v_call: TRBV5-1; d_call: .; j_call: TRBJ2-3; cdr3_aa: CASSLGGQRTDTQYF; cdr3_nt: TGCGCCAGCAGCCTGGGAGGACAGCGCACAGATACGCAGTATTTT
clone_size: few; v_call: TRBV19; d_call: .; j_call: TRBJ1-4; cdr3_aa: CASGQQQEKLFF; cdr3_nt: TGTGCCAGCGGACAACAACAAGAAAAACTGTTTTTT
clone_size: .; v_call: TRBV29-1; d_call: .; j_call: TRBJ2-6; cdr3_aa: CSVEITRPGRTSSTNHSPSVLTF; cdr3_nt: TGCAGCGTTGAGATTACTAGACCGGGCAGAACTTCAAGTACAAACCATTCGCCAAGCGTCCTGACTTTC
clone_size: .; v_call: TRBV18; d_call: .; j_call: TRBJ1-1; cdr3_aa: CASSTRTDKNEAFF; cdr3_nt: TGTGCCAGCTCAACCCGGACAGACAAGAATGAAGCTTTCTTT
clone_size: .; v_call: TRBV5-4; d_call: TRBD2; j_call: TRBJ2-6; cdr3_aa: CASSLAGGSPSGANVLTF; cdr3_nt: TGTGCCAGCAGCTTGGCGGGAGGCTCCCCCTCTGGGGCCAACGTCCTGACTTTC
clone_size: .; v_call: TRBV5-1; d_call: TRBD2; j_call: TRBJ2-1; cdr3_aa: CASSLGTSGFSYNEQFF; cdr3_nt: TGCGCCAGCAGCTTGGGGACTAGCGGGTTCTCCTACAATGAGCAGTTCTTC
clone_size: .; v_call: TRBV4-2; d_call: .; j_call: TRBJ2-5; cdr3_aa: CASSQIEGGAQETQYF; cdr3_nt: TGTGCCAGCAGCCAGATTGAGGGGGGGGCCCAAGAGACCCAGTACTTC
clone_size: .; v_call: TRBV5-6; d_call: .; j_call: TRBJ2-7; cdr3_aa: CASSLWTAYEQYF; cdr3_nt: TGTGCCAGCAGCTTATGGACAGCCTACGAGCAGTACTTC
clone_size: .; v_call: TRBV7-6; d_call: .; j_call: TRBJ1-4; cdr3_aa: CASSLGPNVGAEKLFF; cdr3_nt: TGTGCCAGCAGCTTAGGTCCAAATGTGGGGGCTGAAAAACTGTTTTTT
clone_size: .; v_call: TRBV4-2; d_call: .; j_call: TRBJ2-7; cdr3_aa: CASSQEWPVPPGSSYEQYF; cdr3_nt: TGTGCCAGCAGCCAAGAGTGGCCGGTGCCCCCTGGGAGCTCCTACGAGCAGTACTTC
clone_size: .; v_call: TRBV13; d_call: TRBD2; j_call: TRBJ2-7; cdr3_aa: CASSRGASGSYEQYF; cdr3_nt: TGTGCCAGCAGCCGTGGGGCTAGCGGCTCCTACGAGCAGTACTTC
clone_size: .; v_call: TRBV18; d_call: TRBD1; j_call: TRBJ1-5; cdr3_aa: CASSPPGTGRSNQPQHF; cdr3_nt: TGTGCCAGCTCACCACCCGGGACAGGTCGGAGCAATCAGCCCCAGCATTTT
clone_size: .; v_call: TRBV10-1; d_call: TRBD2; j_call: TRBJ2-3; cdr3_aa: CASSESRLAGGNTDTQYF; cdr3_nt: TGCGCCAGCAGTGAGTCCAGACTAGCGGGAGGGAACACAGATACGCAGTATTTT
clone_size: .; v_call: TRBV18; d_call: .; j_call: TRBJ1-5; cdr3_aa: CASSYLDSNQPPHF; cdr3_nt: TGTGCCAGCTCATACTTGGATAGCAATCAGCCCCCGCATTTT
clone_size: .; v_call: TRBV7-3; d_call: TRBD1; j_call: TRBJ2-3; cdr3_aa: CASSTTGGFTDTQYF; cdr3_nt: TGTGCCAGCAGCACGACAGGGGGCTTCACAGATACGCAGTATTTT
clone_size: .; v_call: TRBV18; d_call: .; j_call: TRBJ1-3; cdr3_aa: CASSPLTPGGSGNTIYF; cdr3_nt: TGTGCCAGCTCACCACTAACCCCGGGGGGCTCTGGAAACACCATATATTTT
clone_size: once; v_call: TRBV4-1; d_call: TRBD2; j_call: TRBJ2-3; cdr3_aa: CASSQVPSGGRRDTQYF; cdr3_nt: TGCGCCAGCAGCCAAGTTCCTAGCGGGGGGCGAAGGGATACGCAGTATTTT
clone_size: .; v_call: TRBV6-4; d_call: TRBD2; j_call: TRBJ2-1; cdr3_aa: CASSATSGDYNEQFF; cdr3_nt: TGTGCCAGCAGTGCGACTAGCGGGGACTACAATGAGCAGTTCTTC
clone_size: .; v_call: TRBV2; d_call: .; j_call: TRBJ2-2; cdr3_aa: CASSETRRVANTGELFF; cdr3_nt: TGTGCCAGCAGCGAAACTAGAAGGGTCGCGAACACCGGGGAGCTGTTTTTT
clone_size: .; v_call: TRBV30; d_call: TRBD2; j_call: TRBJ2-1; cdr3_aa: CAWGRGGRHNEQFF; cdr3_nt: TGTGCCTGGGGGCGGGGCGGGAGACACAATGAGCAGTTCTTC
clone_size: few; v_call: TRBV5-4; d_call: .; j_call: TRBJ2-1; cdr3_aa: CASSFNNEQFF; cdr3_nt: TGTGCCAGCAGTTTTAACAATGAGCAGTTCTTC
clone_size: .; v_call: TRBV28; d_call: TRBD1; j_call: TRBJ1-1; cdr3_aa: CASSGLRQGAPTEAFF; cdr3_nt: TGTGCCAGCAGTGGACTGCGACAGGGGGCGCCCACTGAAGCTTTCTTT
clone_size: .; v_call: TRBV5-8; d_call: TRBD2; j_call: TRBJ2-1; cdr3_aa: CASSSTSRPYNEQFF; cdr3_nt: TGTGCCAGCAGCTCGACTAGCCGGCCCTACAATGAGCAGTTCTTC
clone_size: .; v_call: TRBV7-9; d_call: .; j_call: TRBJ2-2; cdr3_aa: CASSFAREAGELFF; cdr3_nt: TGTGCCAGCAGCTTTGCCAGGGAGGCCGGGGAGCTGTTTTTT
clone_size: .; v_call: TRBV6-6; d_call: .; j_call: TRBJ1-4; cdr3_aa: CASGRVTNEKLFF; cdr3_nt: TGTGCCAGCGGGAGGGTAACTAATGAAAAACTGTTTTTT
clone_size: .; v_call: TRBV25-1; d_call: .; j_call: TRBJ2-2; cdr3_aa: CASSDAGRFTGELFF; cdr3_nt: TGTGCCAGCAGTGACGCCGGCAGGTTCACCGGGGAGCTGTTTTTT